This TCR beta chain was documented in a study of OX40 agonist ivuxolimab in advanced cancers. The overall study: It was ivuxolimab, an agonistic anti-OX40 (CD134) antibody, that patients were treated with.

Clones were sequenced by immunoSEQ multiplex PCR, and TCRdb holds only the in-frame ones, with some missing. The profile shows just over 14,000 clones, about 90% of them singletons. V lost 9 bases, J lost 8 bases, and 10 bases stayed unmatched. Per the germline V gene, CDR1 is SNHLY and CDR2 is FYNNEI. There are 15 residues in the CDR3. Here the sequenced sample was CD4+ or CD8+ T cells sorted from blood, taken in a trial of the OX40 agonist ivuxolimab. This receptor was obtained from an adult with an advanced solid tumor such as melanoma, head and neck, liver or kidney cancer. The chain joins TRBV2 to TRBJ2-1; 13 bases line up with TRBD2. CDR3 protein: CARELAGGTIHEQFF. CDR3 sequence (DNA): TGTGCCAGAGAACTAGCGGGAGGGACTATCCATGAGCAGTTCTTC.